The rows below give T cell receptor beta chains drawn from one sample of a study of CD8 T cells in ankylosing spondylitis. From the 5' RACE reads, TCRdb called clonotypes with MiXCR, one entry per CDR3 protein. The data hold about 100,000 distinct CDR3 sequences, with 20% to 30% observed a single time. The sample was synovial fluid, either unsorted or a sorted T cell fraction (not recorded which). These receptors were taken from a male donor with ankylosing spondylitis. Each CDR3 is given with its conserved first and last residue. A D gene is named only where the DNA matches it firmly. The listing skips clone size in some rows; elsewhere it reads once, few, many or a size class.

TRBJ2-3 | TRBV5-1 | TRBD2 | many | TGCGCCAGCAGCCGCCTGACTAGCGGGAGCTCAGATACGCAGTATTTT | CASSRLTSGSSDTQYF
TRBJ1-1 | TRBV7-9 | NA | few | TGTGCCAGCAGCTTAGGAGGGAGCACTGAAGCTTTCTTT | CASSLGGSTEAFF
TRBJ2-1 | TRBV5-1 | TRBD2 | NA | TGCGCCAGCAGCTGGCCCCCGGGACTAGCGGATATTAGCTCCTACAATGAGCAGTTCTTC | CASSWPPGLADISSYNEQFF
TRBJ2-3 | TRBV4-2 | NA | few | TGTGCCAGCAGCCAAGATTCTAGCGAGGGTGATACGCAGTATTTT | CASSQDSSEGDTQYF
TRBJ2-1 | TRBV11-3 | TRBD2 | NA | TGTGCCAGCAGCTTCACTAGCGGGAGCCGCACCTACAATGAGCAGTTCTTC | CASSFTSGSRTYNEQFF
TRBJ2-1 | TRBV5-5 | TRBD1 | few | TGTGCCAGCGGCGGCGACTCAGGGGGATGGTATGAGCAGTTCTTC | CASGGDSGGWYEQFF
TRBJ1-1 | TRBV5-6 | NA | NA | TGTGCCAGCAGCAATGGACGAGACACTGAAGCTTTCTTT | CASSNGRDTEAFF
TRBJ2-1 | TRBV10-3 | NA | NA | TGTGCCATCAGTGACCCTCCCTCCTACAATGAGCAGTTCTTC | CAISDPPSYNEQFF
TRBJ2-7 | TRBV5-1 | NA | NA | TGCGCCAGCGGACTCGGGGGAGGAGGATACGAGCAGTACTTC | CASGLGGGGYEQYF
TRBJ2-7 | TRBV25-1 | TRBD1 | many | TGTGCCAGCAGCCTATCGGGGACAGGGGTTAGCTACGAGCAGTACTTC | CASSLSGTGVSYEQYF
TRBJ1-4 | TRBV18 | NA | NA | TGTGCCAGCTCACTGGGGGCTAATGAAAAACTGTTTTTT | CASSLGANEKLFF
TRBJ2-1 | TRBV7-7 | NA | many | TGTGCCAGCAGCCCTAGGGTGGGGCATGAGCAGTTCTTC | CASSPRVGHEQFF
TRBJ2-7 | TRBV27 | NA | many | TGTGCCAGCAGTTTACTTACAGGGGGGGCCTACGAGCAGTACTTC | CASSLLTGGAYEQYF
TRBJ2-2 | TRBV30 | TRBD1 | NA | TGTGCCTGGAGTCGTCCCGGGACAGAAAACACCGGGGAGCTGTTTTTT | CAWSRPGTENTGELFF
TRBJ2-2 | TRBV5-1 | NA | few | TGCGCCACCGCACCGTCCTCCGGGGAGCTGTTTTTT | CATAPSSGELFF
TRBJ2-1 | TRBV29-1 | TRBD2 | NA | TGCAGCGTTGAGGGACTAGCGGACTACAATGAGCAGTTCTTC | CSVEGLADYNEQFF
TRBJ2-3 | TRBV7-2 | NA | few | TGTGCCAGCAGCTTAAGGTCGGATACGCAGTATTTT | CASSLRSDTQYF
TRBJ2-2 | TRBV29-1 | NA | medium-sized | TGCAGCGTAGCAGGGGTCACCGGGGAGCTGTTTTTT | CSVAGVTGELFF
TRBJ2-7 | TRBV12-3/TRBV12-4 | NA | NA | TGTGCCAGCAGTCAACTAGTAACCTACGAGCAGTACTTC | CASSQLVTYEQYF
TRBJ1-5 | TRBV19 | NA | few | TGTGCCAGTAGTATGAGGGGGGGCGGTCAGCCCCAGCATTTT | CASSMRGGGQPQHF
TRBJ2-7 | TRBV2 | NA | few | TGTGCCAGCAGTCTCGGCCACTCCTACGAGCAGTACTTC | CASSLGHSYEQYF
TRBJ2-3 | TRBV5-1 | TRBD1 | few | TGCGCCAGCAGCTCCCAGGGGGCTGGAGATACGCAGTATTTT | CASSSQGAGDTQYF
TRBJ2-4 | TRBV20-1 | TRBD1 | few | TGCAGTGCTAGAGCCGAGACAGGGCGGAACATTCAGTACTTC | CSARAETGRNIQYF
TRBJ1-1 | TRBV18 | TRBD1 | NA | TGTGCCAGCTCACCACGGACAGGGAGGGTGAACACTGAAGCTTTCTTT | CASSPRTGRVNTEAFF
TRBJ1-2 | TRBV5-1 | TRBD1 | few | TGCGCCAGCAGCCCTGGGTCAGGGGGTTACGATGGCTACACCTTC | CASSPGSGGYDGYTF
TRBJ2-1 | TRBV20-1 | TRBD2 | NA | TGCAGTGCTAGGGATCGGACTAGCGGGAGGGCGAGAGAGCAGTTCTTC | CSARDRTSGRAREQFF
TRBJ2-7 | TRBV12-3/TRBV12-4 | NA | NA | TGTGCCAGCACCTTAGGGAAGGGGACGGGCTACGAGCAGTACTTC | CASTLGKGTGYEQYF
TRBJ2-1 | TRBV6-1 | NA | NA | TGTGCCAGCAGTGTTATGAGGGACGATTACAATGAGCAGTTCTTC | CASSVMRDDYNEQFF
TRBJ2-2 | TRBV20-1 | NA | few | TGCAGTGCTAGGCGCGGGGAGCTGTTTTTT | CSARRGELFF